The 23 T cell receptor beta chains in this list originate from one sample, sequenced in a study of response to subunit inactivated influenza vaccine. TCRdb fed the RT-PCR reads into MiXCR, producing one record per CDR3 protein. This sample has about 190,000 distinct CDR3 sequences; around 14% occur once, and the top ten carry approximately 25%. Source: CD8+ T cells sorted from PBMCs, taken less than 6 days after vaccination. The source is a man aged 50-59 years who received an inactivated influenza vaccine.

This clonotype was detected a few times. The genes are TRBV30 and TRBJ2-1; tentatively, D is TRBD1 or TRBD2 (5 bases each). Germline CDR1 GTSNPN, CDR2 SVGIG (reference sequence). The CDR3 is made up of 12 amino acids. Trimming stripped 5 bases from V and 10 bases from J, with 15 bases between. The CDR3, as DNA: TGTGCCTGGGCCCCTGAGGGGCCCGAGCAGTTCTTC. Residues: CAWAPEGPEQFF.

This clonotype has only a few counts. The V gene is TRBV12-5, the J gene TRBJ1-6; no firm D call. V shed 3 bases and J shed 12 bases, with 9 bases lying between them. This CDR3 is built from 12 residues. Germline lookup yields CDR1 LGHNT and CDR2 FRNRAP. CDR3 DNA: TGTGCTAGTGGTTTAGAGGGAGGACCCCTCCACTTT. It codes for CASGLEGGPLHF. The full variable domain, completed using reference TRBV12-5 and TRBJ1-6, is DARVTQTPRHKVTEMGQEVTMRCQPILGHNTVFWYRQTMMQGLELLAYFRNRAPLDDSGMPKDRFSAEMPDATLATLKIQPSEPRDSAVYFCASGLEGGPLHFGNGTRLTVT.

The V and J genes are TRBV12-5 and TRBJ1-5; 8 bases are a match to TRBD1. The CDR3 loop spans 18 amino acids. V was clipped by 3 bases and J by 6 bases; unmatched bases: 16. The germline gives CDR1 LGHNT, CDR2 FRNRAP. CDR3 in DNA: TGTGCTAGTGGTTTCGGGTCCCCCCGGGACAGGCACGGTCAGCCCCAGCATTTT. It translates to CASGFGSPRDRHGQPQHF.

The genes are TRBV7-9 and TRBJ1-2; no clear D. V was shortened by 5 bases and J by 1 base, with 11 bases between the two germline ends. Germline CDR1 SEHNR, CDR2 FQNEAQ (reference sequence). The CDR3 is 14 residues long. CDR3 loop: CASSEERVNYGYTF. The CDR3 DNA is TGTGCCAGCAGCGAAGAGAGGGTTAACTATGGCTACACCTTC. The complete variable domain, with remaining parts taken from reference TRBV7-9 and TRBJ1-2, reads DTGVSQNPRHKITKRGQNVTFRCDPISEHNRLYWYRQTLGQGPEFLTYFQNEAQLEKSRLLSDRFSAERPKGSFSTLEIQRTEQGDSAMYLCASSEERVNYGYTFGSGTRLTVV.

This sequence joins TRBV7-9 and TRBJ1-2; no clear D. Germline values: CDR1 SEHNR, CDR2 FQNEAQ (reference sequence). V was clipped by 10 bases and J by 12 bases, with 9 bases between them. The CDR3 has 8 residues. The CDR3 DNA is TGTGCCACCCGTAAGGACACCTTC. This gives the protein CATRKDTF.

The gene calls are TRBV7-9 and TRBJ2-7, with TRBD2 identical over 10 bases. J lost 5 bases, V lost 4 bases, and 2 bases had no gene match. Germline V gene sequence: CDR1 SEHNR, CDR2 FQNEAQ (reference sequence). The length of the CDR3 is 13 residues. The CDR3 reads CASSSSGSNEQYF. The CDR3 DNA reads as TGTGCCAGCAGCTCTAGCGGGAGTAACGAGCAGTACTTC. The full variable domain, its missing parts supplied by reference TRBV7-9 and TRBJ2-7, is DTGVSQNPRHKITKRGQNVTFRCDPISEHNRLYWYRQTLGQGPEFLTYFQNEAQLEKSRLLSDRFSAERPKGSFSTLEIQRTEQGDSAMYLCASSSSGSNEQYFGPGTRLTVT.

This clonotype was recorded many times. This rearrangement joins TRBV12-3 or TRBV12-4 to TRBJ2-3, with D perhaps TRBD1 (6 bases). The CDR3 has 15 residues. V was shortened by 3 bases and J by 1 base, with 11 bases between the two germline ends. For the CDR3, the DNA is TGTGCCAGCAGTTTTTGGGGGCCCCGCACAGATACGCAGTATTTT. This translates into CASSFWGPRTDTQYF.

This clonotype was observed a few times. This rearrangement joins TRBV6-1 to TRBJ2-7; TRBD1 might be the D (5 bases). CDR1 and CDR2 from the germline V gene are MNHNS and SASEGT. The CDR3 is made up of 15 amino acids. Between the trimmed V and J ends, which lost 0 bases and 2 bases, there was a span of 11 bases. Here the CDR3 reads CASSEAGAATYEQYF. DNA for the CDR3: TGTGCCAGCAGTGAAGCAGGGGCCGCCACCTACGAGCAGTACTTC.

The chain employs TRBV28 and TRBJ2-5; D is unclear. Germline V CDR1 and CDR2: MDHEN, SYDVKM. V lost 5 bases and J lost 5, with 9 bases in between. The length of the CDR3 is 12 residues. Written as DNA, the CDR3 is TGTGCCAGCAGTGACCCCAGGGAGACCCAGTACTTC. This codes for CASSDPRETQYF. The whole variable domain, remainder taken from reference TRBV28 and TRBJ2-5, is DVKVTQSSRYLVKRTGEKVFLECVQDMDHENMFWYRQDPGLGLRLIYFSYDVKMKEKGDIPEGYSVSREKKERFSLILESASTNQTSMYLCASSDPRETQYFGPGTRLLVL.

V usage is TRBV28 and J usage is TRBJ1-4, with D hard to call. The V and J ends lost 6 bases and 0 bases respectively, with 11 bases between them. Germline V lookup: CDR1 MDHEN, CDR2 SYDVKM. CDR3 length: 15 amino acids. This chain's CDR3 is CASSLGWATNEKLFF. The CDR3 DNA sequence: TGTGCCAGCAGCCTCGGGTGGGCAACTAATGAAAAACTGTTTTTT.

This clonotype was counted between two and nine times. In nucleotides, the CDR3 is TGTGCCAGCAGCTCGGGATACGGGATTCACTATGGCTACACCTTC. Translating gives CASSSGYGIHYGYTF. V and J are TRBV5-8 and TRBJ1-2; D gene unclear. Germline V gene sequence: CDR1 SGHTS, CDR2 YDEGEE. V was shortened by 3 bases and J by 3 bases, with 15 bases between the two germline ends. The CDR3 sequence is 15 residues long.

This clonotype was observed a few times. CDR3 residues: CASSFRDRGINEQFF. CDR3 in DNA: TGTGCCAGCAGCTTCCGGGACAGGGGGATCAATGAGCAGTTCTTC. The chain links TRBV7-3 to TRBJ2-1; 11 nucleotides match TRBD1. The CDR3 is made up of 15 amino acids. V shed 3 bases and J 6 bases; nucleotides not matched to a gene: 4. CDR1 SGHTA and CDR2 FQGTGA come from the germline V gene.

This clonotype appeared a few times. The chain carries TRBV15 and TRBJ1-6; no firm D call. V shed 0 bases and J shed 7 bases, with 10 bases lying between them. The CDR3 runs 15 residues. Germline CDR1 LNHNV, CDR2 YYDKDF (reference sequence). The CDR3 protein is CATSRDLLSNSPLHF. In DNA form, the CDR3 reads TGTGCCACCAGCAGAGATCTACTGAGCAATTCACCCCTCCACTTT.

This chain joins TRBV27 and TRBJ2-2, with 7 nucleotides matching TRBD2. Losses at the gene ends were 3 bases for V and 3 bases for J; bases not matched to a gene: 7. Germline loops: CDR1 MNHEY, CDR2 SMNVEV (reference sequence). The CDR3 is made up of 16 amino acids. For the CDR3, the DNA is TGTGCCAGCAGTTTGATCTCAGCGGGGCACACCGGGGAGCTGTTTTTT. It specifies CASSLISAGHTGELFF.

The chain links TRBV27 to TRBJ2-7; D perhaps matches TRBD2 (5 bases). Per the germline V gene, CDR1 is MNHEY and CDR2 is SMNVEV (reference sequence). CDR3 length: 15 amino acids. Trimming left V 2 bases short and J 1 base short, with 12 bases between. In DNA form, the CDR3 reads TGTGCCAGCAGTTTAGGGCTAGCCCCATCCTACGAGCAGTACTTC. This sequence encodes CASSLGLAPSYEQYF.

The table lists this clonotype with a few counts. The chain joins TRBV4-3 to TRBJ2-3; D remains ambiguous. CDR3 length: 16 amino acids. V was cut by 0 bases and J by 5 bases, with 15 bases left in between. Germline CDR1 is LGHNA and CDR2 is YSLEER. CDR3 nucleotides: TGCGCCAGCAGCCAAGATTGGATCCGGGCCGGAGATACGCAGTATTTT. It codes for CASSQDWIRAGDTQYF.

The chain has TRBV28 and TRBJ2-7; TRBD2 aligns across 7 bases. This CDR3 is built from 18 residues. V lost 2 bases to trimming and J lost 3 bases; unmatched junction nucleotides: 16. CDR1 MDHEN and CDR2 SYDVKM come from the germline V gene. The chain's CDR3 is CASSLREPGLAEHYEQYF. CDR3 bases: TGTGCCAGCAGTTTACGAGAGCCCGGGCTAGCGGAACACTACGAGCAGTACTTC.

The rearrangement links TRBV10-3 to TRBJ1-5; D is undetermined. V dropped 0 bases and J dropped 7 bases, with 10 bases sitting between them. The CDR3 runs 14 residues. Per germline, CDR1 ENHRY and CDR2 SYGVKD. The CDR3 DNA reads as TGTGCCATCAGTGAGTCTGGGGTGGCCCAGCCCCAGCATTTT. This encodes CAISESGVAQPQHF.

This clonotype was detected a few times. The chain recombines TRBV11-2 with TRBJ2-7; possibly TRBD1 for D (6 bases). V was cut by 6 bases and J by 0 bases, with 15 bases left in between. CDR3 length: 15 residues. Looked up from germline, CDR1 is SGHAT and CDR2 is FQNNGV. CDR3 loop: CASSSWDTDSYEQYF. Here the CDR3 DNA reads TGTGCCAGCAGTTCCTGGGACACCGACTCCTACGAGCAGTACTTC. Full variable domain (outside the CDR3, taken from reference TRBV11-2 and TRBJ2-7): EAGVAQSPRYKIIEKRQSVAFWCNPISGHATLYWYQQILGQGPKLLIQFQNNGVVDDSQLPKDRFSAERLKGVDSTLKIQPAKLEDSAVYLCASSSWDTDSYEQYFGPGTRLTVT.

This clonotype was seen more than once but under ten times. V gene TRBV7-8 combines with J gene TRBJ2-3; D is perhaps TRBD1 or TRBD2 (6 bases each). Germline V gene sequence: CDR1 SGHVS, CDR2 FQNEAQ. Trimming took 4 bases from V and 6 from J, leaving 8 bases between them. CDR3 length: 12 residues. CDR3 sequence (DNA): TGTGCCAGCAGCTCCGGGGGCGATACGCAGTATTTT. Its protein is CASSSGGDTQYF.

This clonotype was seen a few times. The gene calls are TRBV27 and TRBJ2-2; 9 positions agree with TRBD1. Looked up from germline, CDR1 is MNHEY and CDR2 is SMNVEV (reference sequence). The ends lost 3 bases at V and 7 bases at J; junction bases unmatched: 12. This CDR3 is built from 17 residues. The CDR3 spells CASSLTAWTGDNGELFF. CDR3 bases: TGTGCCAGCAGTTTGACGGCTTGGACAGGGGATAACGGGGAGCTGTTTTTT.

This clonotype was recorded at least ten times. The gene calls are TRBV12-3 or TRBV12-4 and TRBJ2-3, with TRBD2 matching 12 bases. V dropped 5 bases and J dropped 6; count of bases not matched to a gene: 6. The CDR3 sequence is 15 residues long. CDR3 sequence reads: CASSRLAGALDTQYF. The CDR3 region has the DNA TGTGCCAGCAGTCGACTAGCGGGGGCATTGGATACGCAGTATTTT.

The rearrangement uses TRBV7-9 and TRBJ2-1; D is unclear. V was trimmed by 5 bases and J by 5 bases, leaving 10 bases between them. The germline gives CDR1 SEHNR, CDR2 FQNEAQ (reference sequence). The CDR3 runs 13 residues. CDR3 nucleotides: TGTGCCAGCAGCCGACCCAGCGACAATGAGCAGTTCTTC. It is translated as CASSRPSDNEQFF.